The 5 T cell receptor beta chains below all came from one sample that was sequenced in a study of blood T cell repertoires in COVID-19. Method: immunoSEQ multiplex PCR; TCRdb's copy keeps in-frame clones and lacks some. The sample yields about 300,000 clones, approximately 85% seen once. The sequenced material came from PBMCs or T cells enriched from blood (not recorded which). The receptor source for this set is a man aged 25-45 years who had recovered from COVID-19.

The chain employs TRBV11-1 and TRBJ1-2; the D gene is possibly TRBD1 (6 bases). Deletions cut 8 bases from V and 7 bases from J, with 20 bases between. The CDR3 sequence is 14 residues long. In germline, CDR1 is SGHAT, CDR2 FQDESV (reference sequence). This CDR3 reads CASGEQGAKGGYTF. The CDR3 bases are TGTGCCAGCGGGGAACAGGGAGCCAAGGGTGGCTACACCTTC. Full variable domain (outside the CDR3, taken from reference TRBV11-1 and TRBJ1-2): EAEVAQSPRYKITEKSQAVAFWCDPISGHATLYWYRQILGQGPELLVQFQDESVVDDSQLPKDRFSAERLKGVDSTLKIQPAELGDSAMYLCASGEQGAKGGYTFGSGTRLTVV.

CDR3 region: CSVGGDYYGYTF. The CDR3 DNA reads as TGCAGCGTGGGTGGGGACTACTATGGCTACACCTTC. The chain couples TRBV29-1 to TRBJ1-2; weak D call: TRBD1 (5 bases). CDR3 length: 12 residues. Trimming took off 6 bases at V and 3 bases at J, with 11 bases between the two ends. Per the germline V gene, CDR1 is SQVTM and CDR2 is ANQGSEA.

This clone has only a few counts. This sequence joins TRBV27 and TRBJ1-5, with D tentatively TRBD1 (6 bases). Trimming left V 2 bases short and J 4 bases short, with 12 bases between. The CDR3 spans 15 residues. Germline CDR1 is MNHEY and CDR2 is SMNVEV (reference sequence). CDR3 nucleotides: TGTGCCAGCAGTTTAGGGCAGGGGTGGAATCAGCCCCAGCATTTT. Encoded protein: CASSLGQGWNQPQHF.

The V and J genes are TRBV7-6 and TRBJ1-4; D is unclear. Trimming shortened V by 4 bases and J by 4 bases, and 13 bases separated the two germline ends. CDR3 length: 15 residues. The germline V gene encodes CDR1 SGHVS and CDR2 FNYEAQ. CDR3 sequence reads: CASSSSRRGNEKLFF. CDR3 bases: TGTGCCAGCAGCTCGTCCCGACGGGGTAATGAAAAACTGTTTTTT.

The chain recombines TRBV10-3 with TRBJ1-2; D gene unclear. Germline CDR1 is ENHRY and CDR2 is SYGVKD. Trimming pared 0 bases from V and 4 bases from J, leaving 12 bases between. This CDR3 is 15 amino acids long. The CDR3 nucleotides are TGTGCCATCAGTGAGTCGGTCTCCCGGGTCTATGGCTACACCTTC. Amino acid sequence: CAISESVSRVYGYTF.